This T cell receptor (beta chain) appears in the sequencing data of a study of control samples from healthy donors and cancer patients. V lost 6 bases to trimming and J lost 4 bases, with 10 bases between them. Germline CDR1 and CDR2: MNHNY and SVGAGI (reference sequence). This CDR3 contains 13 residues. Repertoires were generated with immunoSEQ multiplex PCR, while TCRdb's copy carries only in-frame clones and drops some. The sample records about 120,000 clones, roughly 88% being singletons. This clone was picked up a small number of times. The receptor comes from a woman aged 60-75 years with lung cancer. The chain has TRBV6-6 and TRBJ1-5; D might be TRBD1 (5 bases). What was sequenced was PBMCs. The CDR3, as DNA: TGTGCCAGCAGCTTACAGGCAAATCAGCCCCAGCATTTT. Translated: CASSLQANQPQHF.